This TCR beta chain was recorded in a study of blood T cell repertoires in COVID-19. In the study overall: Acute and convalescent COVID-19 specimens originated in the United States, Italy and Spain.

As originally analysed: Estimated nucleated cell counts came from reference gene primer amplification. Data came from immunoSEQ multiplex PCR; TCRdb stores just in-frame clones and leaves some out. V, J and clone size are those of that table, while D and trimming were read from the DNA. The table lists 280,000 or so clones, 70% to 90% of them singletons. The receptor was derived from a woman in her thirties who had recovered from COVID-19. The sample comprised peripheral blood.

The CDR3 here is CASSQGGLAGPRGDEQFF. Here the CDR3 DNA reads TGCGCCAGCAGCCAAGGGGGGCTAGCGGGCCCTAGGGGGGATGAGCAGTTCTTC. This sequence joins TRBV4-1 and TRBJ2-1; 8 bases align to TRBD2. CDR1 and CDR2 (germline): MGHRA, YSYEKL. V shed 1 base, J shed 8 bases, and the junction held 16 bases outside the gene matches. This CDR3 is built from 18 residues.